The clone carrying this T cell receptor beta chain was counted many times. Its antigen is not identified. The CDR3 sequence is 13 residues long. V dropped 3 bases and J dropped 3 bases, with 8 bases sitting between them. It was with a sample-barcoded 5' primer and a J-beta primer mix that a second PCR of roughly 7 to 12 cycles was run. MiXCR, applied by TCRdb to the 5' RACE reads, yields one record per CDR3 protein. This sample has some 900,000 distinct CDR3 sequences, with about 48% found just once. This record comes from a study of blood T cells in healthy people across ages. Study observations and caveats: Both naive CD4+ cell counts and diversity were greater in long-lived donors than in aged donors.

The specimen sequenced was blood. This sequence originates from a man aged 25-40 years in good health. This chain links TRBV12-3 or TRBV12-4 with TRBJ1-2; TRBD1 is a possible D gene (6 bases). CDR3 in amino acids: CASSFSGDYGYTF. The CDR3 nucleotides are TGTGCCAGCAGTTTCTCAGGGGACTATGGCTACACCTTC.